Reported below is one T cell receptor (beta chain). The record originates from a study of blood T cell repertoires in COVID-19. Germline lookup yields CDR1 SQVTM and CDR2 ANQGSEA. V was cut by 7 bases and J by 1 base, with 10 bases left in between. CDR3 size: 12 residues. Two consecutive negative NP/OP PCR tests, clearance, or resolved symptoms defined Cohort 3 recovery. Data came from immunoSEQ multiplex PCR; TCRdb stores just in-frame clones and leaves some out. The top ten clones hold less than 2% of a sample with nearly 400,000 clones, under 90% of them seen once. V usage is TRBV29-1 and J usage is TRBJ1-2; TRBD1 might be the D (6 bases). The source is a woman aged 25 to 45 who had recovered from COVID-19. What was sequenced was PBMCs or T cells enriched from blood (not recorded which). In nucleotides, the CDR3 is TGCAGCGGTGGACAGAATAACTATGGCTACACCTTC. It encodes CSGGQNNYGYTF.